These 32 T cell receptor beta chains were sequenced from one sample in a study of CD8+CD57+ T cells in acquired aplastic anemia. Genomic DNA constituted the template upon which TCR beta VDJ and CDR3 profiling was performed. TCRdb analysed the reads with MiXCR anew, one entry per CDR3 protein. The data contain roughly 500,000 distinct CDR3 sequences, under 40% of them seen just once; the ten biggest clones take up 0.7% to 1%. Selection for sequencing was limited to patients who had shown CD8+CD57+ cell expansion by flow cytometry. The sample consisted of sorted CD4+, CD8+, or CD8+CD57+ T cells (not recorded which) from PBMCs. The receptors stem from a human donor with aplastic anemia.

The chain carries TRBV6-1 and TRBJ1-2, with D possibly TRBD1 on 5 matching bases. V was clipped by 8 bases and J by 2 bases, with 12 bases between them. Per the germline V gene, CDR1 is MNHNS and CDR2 is SASEGT. The CDR3 loop spans 13 amino acids. CDR3 sequence: CASGLEGNYGYTF. Written as DNA, the CDR3 is TGTGCCAGCGGCCTGGAGGGGAACTATGGCTACACCTTC.

About this clonotype: Just one base apart from a much larger clone, this may be a read error. This rearrangement joins TRBV19 to TRBJ1-5, with a weak D call TRBD1 (5 bases). The CDR3 covers 15 residues. The germline gives CDR1 LNHDA, CDR2 SQIVND (reference sequence). In DNA form, the CDR3 reads TGTTCCAGTAGTATTACAGGCTATAGCAATCAGCCCCAGCATTTT. Translation: CSSSITGYSNQPQHF.

The CDR3 DNA follows: TGCAGTGCTAGCGGGAGGGCCGGAGGCATTCAGTACTTC. Amino acids: CSASGRAGGIQYF. The chain couples TRBV20-1 to TRBJ2-4; 8 bases fit TRBD2. Germline assignment: CDR1 DFQATT and CDR2 SNEGSKA (reference sequence). The CDR3 is 13 residues long. The trim removed 3 bases at V and 9 bases at J, leaving 7 bases unmatched.

This clonotype has at least ten counts. The chain uses TRBV24-1 and TRBJ2-3, with D unresolved. CDR1 KGHDR and CDR2 SFDVKD come from the germline V gene. The CDR3 runs to 13 residues. Between the trimmed V and J ends, which lost 3 bases and 4 bases, there was a span of 7 bases. This CDR3 reads CATSDVGADTQYF. For the CDR3, the DNA is TGTGCCACCAGTGATGTGGGTGCAGATACGCAGTATTTT.

This clonotype was detected ten times or more. The chain is built from TRBV7-2 and TRBJ2-7; D remains unclear. CDR3 length: 11 residues. The germline CDR1 and CDR2 sequences are SGHTA and FQGNSA. Trimming took off 5 bases at V and 2 bases at J, with 4 bases between the two ends. The CDR3: CASSAPYEQYF. In DNA form, the CDR3 reads TGTGCCAGCAGCGCCCCCTACGAGCAGTACTTC.

The chain links TRBV29-1 to TRBJ1-1, with TRBD1 identical over 7 bases. This CDR3 is built from 13 residues. Losses at the gene ends were 6 bases for V and 6 bases for J; bases not matched to a gene: 10. CDR1 is SQVTM, CDR2 ANQGSEA, per germline. The CDR3: CSVGPSGTAEAFF. CDR3 coding DNA: TGCAGCGTGGGACCCAGTGGGACAGCTGAAGCTTTCTTT.

This clonotype was seen ten or more times. This chain links TRBV19 with TRBJ2-7, with 9 bases that match TRBD2. This CDR3 contains 13 residues. With V trimmed by 4 bases and J by 12 bases, 10 bases remained unmatched. Germline values: CDR1 LNHDA, CDR2 SQIVND (reference sequence). CDR3 sequence: CASSNRTSEGLYF. CDR3 in DNA: TGTGCCAGTAGTAACCGGACTAGCGAGGGCTTGTACTTC.

At least ten counts were recorded for this clonotype. The chain joins TRBV7-2 to TRBJ2-7, with 9 bases lining up with TRBD2. There are 15 residues in the CDR3. J was trimmed by 2 bases and V by 5 bases; bases with no gene match: 7. The V gene's germline CDR1 is SGHTA and CDR2 FQGNSA. The CDR3 region is CASSQLAGLAYEQYF. The CDR3 DNA follows: TGTGCCAGCAGCCAACTAGCGGGTTTAGCCTACGAGCAGTACTTC.

This clonotype was detected many times. V and J are TRBV10-2 and TRBJ2-2; 10 positions match TRBD2. The CDR3 is 16 amino acids. Germline CDR1 and CDR2: WSHSY and SAAADI. The V gene end was trimmed by 5 bases and the J gene end by 3 bases; junction bases not matched to a gene: 6. CDR3 nucleotides: TGCGCCAGCAGTACGCTAGCGGGAGAATACACCGGGGAGCTGTTTTTT. Its translation is CASSTLAGEYTGELFF.

This clonotype has only a few counts. This chain joins TRBV6-1 and TRBJ2-1, with D possibly TRBD2 on 6 matching bases. This CDR3 is built from 14 residues. V lost 7 bases to trimming and J lost 5 bases, with 15 bases between them. Germline V gene data show CDR1 as MNHNS and CDR2 as SASEGT. The CDR3 region is CASNRASVHNEQFF. The CDR3 nucleotides read TGTGCCAGCAACCGGGCTAGCGTCCACAATGAGCAGTTCTTC.

This clonotype showed up many times. The chain joins TRBV10-3 to TRBJ1-1; D is perhaps TRBD1 (6 bases). Between the trimmed V and J ends, which lost 2 bases and 1 base, there was a span of 8 bases. The CDR3 runs 14 residues. The germline CDR1 and CDR2 sequences are ENHRY and SYGVKD. The CDR3 protein is CAISEGQWNTEAFF. CDR3 nucleotide sequence: TGTGCCATCAGTGAGGGACAGTGGAACACTGAAGCTTTCTTT.

Worth noting for this clonotype: A read error is possible here, since a much larger clone lies one base away. The chain carries TRBV5-1 and TRBJ2-7; either TRBD1 or TRBD2 may supply D (6 bases each). The CDR3 runs to 14 residues. The germline V gene has CDR1 SGHRS and CDR2 YFSETQ. The CDR3 region has the DNA TGCCCCAGCAGCTTGAGCTGGGGGGCCCACGAGCAGTACTTC. As protein: CPSSLSWGAHEQYF. The complete variable domain, with remaining parts taken from reference TRBV5-1 and TRBJ2-7, reads KAGVTQTPRYLIKTRGQQVTLSCSPISGHRSVSWYQQTPGQGLQFLFEYFSETQRNKGNFPGRFSGRQFSNSRSEMNVSTLELGDSALYLCPSSLSWGAHEQYFGPGTRLTVT.

With regard to this clonotype: A single base separates this from a much larger clone, so it may be a read error. The DNA for the CDR3 is TGTGCCAGCACCGAAGGGGGATCTTTAGACTATGGCTACGCCTTC. Its protein is CASTEGGSLDYGYAF. V usage is TRBV11-1 and J usage is TRBJ1-2, with D perhaps matching TRBD1 (6 bases). The CDR3 is made up of 15 amino acids. The germline V gene has CDR1 SGHAT and CDR2 FQDESV (reference sequence).

This rearrangement joins TRBV6-1 to TRBJ2-7; D possibly matches TRBD1 or TRBD2 (5 bases each). Per germline, CDR1 MNHNS and CDR2 SASEGT. Trimming stripped 2 bases from V and 2 bases from J, with 16 bases between. The CDR3 runs to 16 residues. This chain's CDR3 is CASSEKRGSLAYEQYF. The CDR3 coding sequence is TGTGCCAGCAGTGAAAAGAGGGGCTCGCTCGCCTACGAGCAGTACTTC.

V and J are TRBV5-1 and TRBJ2-5; 10 nucleotides align to TRBD2. Germline V CDR1 and CDR2: SGHRS, YFSETQ. Trimming at V came to 1 base and at J to 5 bases, leaving 5 bases not matched to a gene. CDR3 length: 15 amino acids. The CDR3: CASSLRTSGKETQYF. The CDR3 nucleotides are TGCGCCAGCAGCTTGAGAACTAGCGGGAAGGAGACCCAGTACTTC.

CDR3 loop: CASIEPGDYGYTF. CDR3 DNA: TGTGCCAGCATTGAGCCAGGGGACTATGGCTACACCTTC. The V call is TRBV2, the J call TRBJ1-2; possible D gene TRBD1, 6 bases. Germline lookup yields CDR1 SNHLY and CDR2 FYNNEI. The germline V and J ends were trimmed by 7 bases and 3 bases, with 12 bases remaining between them. The CDR3 is 13 amino acids.

The V gene is TRBV7-3, the J gene TRBJ2-1; TRBD2 agrees at 8 bases. Unmatched junction bases numbered 9, after V lost 2 bases and J lost 6 bases. The CDR3 runs 16 residues. The germline CDR1 and CDR2 sequences are SGHTA and FQGTGA. The CDR3 here is CASSLVAGGTLNEQFF. The CDR3 DNA sequence: TGTGCCAGCAGCTTAGTGGCGGGAGGCACCCTCAATGAGCAGTTCTTC.

In this sample, this clonotype turned up many times. The chain has TRBV7-8 and TRBJ2-5, with 7 bases lining up with TRBD1. Germline assignment: CDR1 SGHVS and CDR2 FQNEAQ. Unmatched junction bases numbered 5, after V lost 8 bases and J lost 5 bases. The CDR3 has 12 residues. CDR3 amino acids: CASSGGEETQYF. The DNA of the CDR3 is TGTGCCAGCTCAGGGGGTGAGGAGACCCAGTACTTC.

The chain joins TRBV12-3 or TRBV12-4 to TRBJ2-1; tentatively, D is TRBD1 (6 bases). There are 15 residues in the CDR3. Trimming left V 5 bases short and J 6 bases short, with 17 bases between. The CDR3 here is CASSGNTGYVNEQFF. CDR3 nucleotide sequence: TGTGCCAGCAGTGGAAACACAGGGTATGTCAATGAGCAGTTCTTC.

This sequence joins TRBV19 and TRBJ2-1; TRBD1 matches at 8 bases. Germline values: CDR1 LNHDA, CDR2 SQIVND (reference sequence). V gave up 8 bases and J gave up 13 bases; unmatched junction bases: 19. The CDR3 spans 15 residues. CDR3 DNA: TGTGCCAGTGGCCCAACGGGCGACAGGGGTCACTCTCAGTTCTTC. Translating gives CASGPTGDRGHSQFF.

The chain carries TRBV25-1 and TRBJ1-6; D remains unclear. Germline loops: CDR1 MGHDK, CDR2 SYGVNS. V lost 6 bases and J 6 bases, leaving 15 bases between the germline ends. This CDR3 spans 15 amino acids. CDR3 loop: CASRGYTISNSPLHF. For the CDR3, the DNA is TGTGCCAGCAGAGGATACACAATTTCTAATTCACCCCTCCACTTT.

This clonotype occurred many times. The genes are TRBV5-4 and TRBJ1-2; no firm D call. CDR3 length: 13 amino acids. The germline V gene has CDR1 SGHNT and CDR2 YYREEE (reference sequence). The V end lost 5 bases, the J end lost 1 base, and 9 bases lay between the germline ends. Written as DNA, the CDR3 is TGTGCCAGCAGGTCGAATGTTAACTATGGCTACACCTTC. It encodes CASRSNVNYGYTF.

This clonotype was recorded many times. The rearrangement joins TRBV2 to TRBJ2-6; D is uncertain. Per the germline V gene, CDR1 is SNHLY and CDR2 is FYNNEI. The CDR3 is 12 amino acids. V was shortened by 8 bases and J by 0 bases, with 2 bases between the two germline ends. The CDR3 coding sequence is TGTGCCAGCCGCTCTGGGGCCAACGTCCTGACTTTC. This gives the protein CASRSGANVLTF.

The CDR3 nucleotides are TGTGCCAGCAGCGCCCCCCTTTCTCCCTACGAGCAGTACTTC. Translating gives CASSAPLSPYEQYF. The chain links TRBV7-9 to TRBJ2-7; D call uncertain. V lost 5 bases to trimming and J lost 2 bases, with 13 bases between them. CDR3 length: 14 amino acids. Germline V gives CDR1 SEHNR, CDR2 FQNEAQ (reference sequence).

This clonotype was detected only a few times. The gene calls are TRBV7-3 and TRBJ2-5; a weak D match, TRBD1 (6 bases). Germline-derived CDR1 and CDR2 are SGHTA and FQGTGA. Trimming removed 2 bases at V and 5 bases at J, with 15 bases between. The CDR3 has 15 residues. CDR3 in amino acids: CASSLARGNVETQYF. CDR3 coding DNA: TGTGCCAGCAGCTTAGCAAGGGGGAACGTCGAGACCCAGTACTTC.

This clonotype appeared many times. V usage is TRBV7-9 and J usage is TRBJ1-2; 7 nucleotides agree with TRBD1. Germline V gene sequence: CDR1 SEHNR, CDR2 FQNEAQ (reference sequence). After removal of 3 bases from V and 8 bases from J, the junction contained 3 bases not matched to a gene. This CDR3 has 12 residues. CDR3: CASSLDRLGYTF. The CDR3 DNA is TGTGCCAGCAGCTTGGACAGGTTGGGCTACACCTTC.

As for this clonotype: The junction and the germline gene differ at one end; a read error may be behind it. The chain recombines TRBV19 with TRBJ2-2, with TRBD1 matching 7 bases. From germline, CDR1 is LNHDA and CDR2 SQIVND (reference sequence). The length of the CDR3 is 14 residues. CDR3 nucleotide sequence: TGTGCCAGTAGTAGAGGTGACAGGGACGGGGAGCAGTTTTTT. It encodes CASSRGDRDGEQFF.

The chain recombines TRBV24-1 with TRBJ1-5; D remains unclear. Germline V gene sequence: CDR1 KGHDR, CDR2 SFDVKD. Trimming took off 2 bases at V and 10 bases at J, with 17 bases between the two ends. The CDR3 has 15 amino acids. The CDR3 DNA follows: TGTGCCACCAGTGATTCAGAGCGGGAGGCTCGACCCCAGCATTTT. It yields the protein CATSDSEREARPQHF.

The V and J genes are TRBV11-2 and TRBJ1-3; TRBD1 aligns across 9 bases. This CDR3 is 16 amino acids long. V lost 5 bases, J lost 0 bases, and 5 bases stayed unmatched. CDR1 and CDR2 (germline): SGHAT, FQNNGV. CDR3 nucleotides: TGTGCCAGCAGCGATGGACAGGGGCACTCTGGAAACACCATATATTTT. This encodes CASSDGQGHSGNTIYF.

Comments on this clonotype: Being one base from a much bigger clone, this may be a read error. The chain employs TRBV20-1 and TRBJ2-3; tentatively, D is TRBD2 (5 bases). Germline loops: CDR1 DFQATT, CDR2 SNEGSKA (reference sequence). V lost 7 bases, J lost 0 bases, and 14 bases lay in between. The CDR3 covers 14 residues. CDR3: CSVRTCGSTDTQYF. CDR3 bases: TGCAGTGTCCGGACTTGCGGTAGCACAGATACGCAGTATTTT.

This chain links TRBV20-1 with TRBJ2-1; maybe TRBD1 (6 bases). Germline V gives CDR1 DFQATT, CDR2 SNEGSKA (reference sequence). V lost 7 bases, J lost 8 bases, and 21 bases lay in between. This CDR3 is 14 amino acids long. DNA for the CDR3: TGCAGTGTCCCAGGGACACCTATTTGGGATGAGCAGTTCTTC. Protein: CSVPGTPIWDEQFF.

This clonotype has ten or more counts. The V call is TRBV12-3 or TRBV12-4, the J call TRBJ1-2, with 11 bases aligning to TRBD1. The CDR3 extends over 14 amino acids. V was pared by 5 bases and J by 7 bases, with 6 bases of the junction left unmatched. CDR3 sequence (DNA): TGTGCCAGCAGTCAACGGGACAGGGGGTCTGGCTACACCTTC. Its translation is CASSQRDRGSGYTF.